This T cell receptor beta chain was observed in a study of cytomegalovirus exposure and HLA in healthy donors. Regarding the study as a whole: An Asian-associated ancestry cluster reportedly showed fewer N-insertions than the roughly 700-donor mean in a later analysis. Later analysis revealed greater clonal expansion in HLA-associated TCR beta chains than in equally common others.

The PCR made use of 60 Vbeta and 13 Jbeta primers. Method: immunoSEQ multiplex PCR; TCRdb's copy keeps in-frame clones and lacks some. The table has 150,000 to 200,000 clones, around four fifths seen once. The germline gives CDR1 SQVTM, CDR2 ANQGSEA. V was clipped by 1 base and J by 1 base, with 10 bases between them. The CDR3 runs to 14 residues. As for this clone: Its antigen is still unknown.

This rearrangement joins TRBV29-1 to TRBJ1-1; D is ambiguous. The sequence was collected from a man between 45 and 60 years old in good health and CMV-seropositive. The specimen was PBMCs. The CDR3 spells CSVEVGAGNTEAFF. The CDR3 region has the DNA TGCAGCGTTGAAGTGGGCGCAGGGAACACTGAAGCTTTCTTT. The full variable domain, in which reference TRBV29-1 and TRBJ1-1 provide the parts outside the CDR3, is SAVISQKPSRDICQRGTSLTIQCQVDSQVTMMFWYRQQPGQSLTLIATANQGSEATYESGFVIDKFPISRPNLTFSTLTVSNMSPEDSSIYLCSVEVGAGNTEAFFGQGTRLTVV.